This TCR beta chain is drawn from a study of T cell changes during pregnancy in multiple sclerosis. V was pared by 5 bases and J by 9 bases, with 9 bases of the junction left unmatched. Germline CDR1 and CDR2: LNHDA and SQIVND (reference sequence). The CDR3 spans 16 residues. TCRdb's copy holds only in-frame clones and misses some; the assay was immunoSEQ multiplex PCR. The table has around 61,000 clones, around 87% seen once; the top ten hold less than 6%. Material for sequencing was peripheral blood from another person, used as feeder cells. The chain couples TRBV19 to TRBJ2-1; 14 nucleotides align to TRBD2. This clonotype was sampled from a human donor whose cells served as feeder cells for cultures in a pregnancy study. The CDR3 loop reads CASSPGTSGRIGEQFF. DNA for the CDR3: TGTGCCAGTAGTCCCGGGACTAGCGGGAGAATCGGTGAGCAGTTCTTC. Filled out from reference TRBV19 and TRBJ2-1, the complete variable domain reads DGGITQSPKYLFRKEGQNVTLSCEQNLNHDAMYWYRQDPGQGLRLIYYSQIVNDFQKGDIAEGYSVSREKKESFPLTVTSAQKNPTAFYLCASSPGTSGRIGEQFFGPGTRLTVL.